A few counts support the clone carrying this T cell receptor beta chain. Its antigen is unidentified. The data stem from a study of OX40 agonist ivuxolimab in advanced cancers. Study background: Ivuxolimab, an agonistic anti-OX40 (CD134) antibody, was given to patients. Participants could have had prior anti-PD-1, anti-PD-L1 or anti-CTLA-4 therapy, and roughly 39% had some.

Whole-study findings and limits: On average, a greater number of expanded clones characterised CD8+ T cells relative to CD4+. Certain nonresponders additionally had low normalized T-cell clonal expansion.

The germline V gene encodes CDR1 MNHEY and CDR2 SMNVEV (reference sequence). The CDR3 sequence is 16 residues long. V trimming: 7 bases; J trimming: 0 bases; junction bases outside the gene matches: 9. TCRdb's table, derived via immunoSEQ multiplex PCR, lists solely in-frame clones and lacks some. The sample includes nearly 90,000 clones, about 83% of them seen just once. The sample was CD4+ or CD8+ T cells sorted from blood, taken in a trial of the OX40 agonist ivuxolimab. The V call is TRBV27, the J call TRBJ1-5, with TRBD1 matching over 7 bases. The receptor was derived from an adult with an advanced solid tumor such as melanoma, head and neck, liver or kidney cancer. CDR3: CASKEQGIYSNQPQHF. CDR3 coding DNA: TGTGCCAGCAAGGAACAGGGGATATATAGCAATCAGCCCCAGCATTTT.